The 6 T cell receptor beta chains presented below share a single source sample, sequenced in a study of spatial heterogeneity in lung cancer. Whole-study findings and limits: Tumor mutation count correlated with how many alpha and beta TCRs expanded intratumorally.

TCRdb re-derived calls from the 5' RACE reads in MiXCR, one entry per CDR3 protein. Among about 5,100 distinct CDR3 sequences listed, roughly 7% were seen once. Specified time point: sample taken at primary tumor resection. What these receptors recognize is not known. The starting material was lung tumor tissue, obtained at surgery. The receptors here all came from a male donor with early-stage non-small cell lung cancer.

The DNA of the CDR3 is TGCAGTGCTAGCCAGGGGCCGGACAACTATGGCTACACCTTC. The encoded protein is CSASQGPDNYGYTF. The chain links TRBV20-1 to TRBJ1-2, with a weak D call TRBD1 (6 bases). CDR1 is DFQATT, CDR2 SNEGSKA, per germline (reference sequence). V lost 3 bases to trimming and J lost 2 bases, with 13 bases between them. The CDR3 spans 14 residues.

The CDR3 protein is CASSPRRGQPQHF. CDR3 DNA sequence: TGTGCCAGCAGCCCGCGCCGTGGTCAGCCCCAGCATTTT. The gene calls are TRBV11-2 and TRBJ1-5, with D uncertain. The CDR3 sequence is 13 residues long. Germline V gives CDR1 SGHAT, CDR2 FQNNGV. Deletions cut 5 bases from V and 6 bases from J, with 11 bases between.

This clonotype was observed at least ten times. The gene calls are TRBV20-1 and TRBJ1-5; D uncertain. V lost 5 bases and J 4 bases, leaving 15 bases between the germline ends. The length of the CDR3 is 14 residues. The germline gives CDR1 DFQATT, CDR2 SNEGSKA (reference sequence). CDR3 in DNA: TGCAGTGCTCGCGGGGTGGGGATGAATCAGCCCCAGCATTTT. Protein product: CSARGVGMNQPQHF.

The chain has TRBV27 and TRBJ2-7; D is possibly TRBD1 (6 bases). Germline CDR1 and CDR2: MNHEY and SMNVEV (reference sequence). Trimming removed 0 bases at V and 0 bases at J, with 12 bases between. The CDR3 extends over 16 amino acids. CDR3 in DNA: TGTGCCAGCAGTTTATCGGGGGCCCTAAACTCCTACGAGCAGTACTTC. Amino acids: CASSLSGALNSYEQYF.

This clonotype has just a few counts. V and J are TRBV6-6 and TRBJ2-5, with D possibly matching TRBD1 (5 bases). There are 11 residues in the CDR3. Per germline, CDR1 MNHNY and CDR2 SVGAGI (reference sequence). Trimming took 7 bases from V and 5 from J, leaving 8 bases between them. The chain's CDR3 is CASTKGETQYF. For the CDR3, the DNA is TGTGCCAGCACCAAGGGGGAGACCCAGTACTTC.

The chain links TRBV20-1 to TRBJ2-2; 9 bases line up with TRBD1. The CDR3 extends over 15 amino acids. Trimming removed 5 bases from V and 5 bases from J; junction bases left unmatched: 9. The V gene's germline CDR1 is DFQATT and CDR2 SNEGSKA (reference sequence). CDR3: CSASGTGSRTGELFF. CDR3 coding DNA: TGCAGTGCTTCCGGGACAGGGAGTCGAACCGGGGAGCTGTTTTTT.